These T cell receptor beta chains were read from a single sample in a study of identical twins. TCRdb reprocessed the 5' RACE reads via MiXCR and lists one record per CDR3 protein. Of under 300,000 distinct CDR3 sequences listed, about 14% are singletons. The sequenced sample consisted of memory (CD45RO+) T cells sorted from blood. All receptors come from a woman in her late teens or twenties in good health. Each CDR3 is given without its conserved first and last residue.

v_gene	j_gene	CDR3aa
TRBV4-3	TRBJ2-3	ASSPRIQGSQY
TRBV20-1	TRBJ1-1	SPKGENTEAF
TRBV20-1	TRBJ2-1	SVLDPPNEQF
TRBV6-1	TRBJ2-2	ASRSRFANTGELF
TRBV7-9	TRBJ2-3	ASTGLATDTQY
TRBV5-1	TRBJ2-1	ASSTSGGSDEQF
TRBV20-1	TRBJ2-6	SAFGGANVLT
TRBV21-1	TRBJ2-7	ASSKTPPGQGRYEQY
TRBV20-1	TRBJ2-3	SAPPIDTDTQY
TRBV5-5	TRBJ2-4	ASSLSGAKDIQY
TRBV11-1	TRBJ2-3	ASSPRGAQSDTQY
TRBV6-4	TRBJ2-7	ASSGGASRTGYEQY
TRBV20-1	TRBJ2-3	SANSPTSGAGDTQY
TRBV3-1	TRBJ2-1	ASSGALDSVPEQF
TRBV9	TRBJ1-4	ASSRGGGSNEKLF
TRBV3-1	TRBJ2-3	ASSQVVHQTDTQY
TRBV6-2/TRBV6-3	TRBJ2-5	ASSYSIQGVETQY
TRBV5-1	TRBJ1-5	ASQPGPDQPQH
TRBV12-3/TRBV12-4	TRBJ2-1	ASSFVLGGTLLEQF
TRBV27	TRBJ2-1	ASKRWASGAYNEQF
TRBV5-4	TRBJ1-4	ASSLLAENEKLF
TRBV7-9	TRBJ1-5	ASSPGQDDQPQH
TRBV4-2	TRBJ2-5	ASSQDRGVNQETQY
TRBV15	TRBJ2-3	ATSDRAADTQY
TRBV6-2/TRBV6-3	TRBJ2-7	ASSPLLTWLDQY
TRBV20-1	TRBJ2-3	SVLKGLGTDTQY
TRBV7-9	TRBJ1-1	ASSLAFLGAF
TRBV6-1	TRBJ1-1	ASSGRVETEAF
TRBV12-3/TRBV12-4	TRBJ2-3	ASRIRTSGRGADTQY
TRBV5-1	TRBJ2-1	ASSWTSGRARYNEQF
TRBV2	TRBJ2-7	ASSENPNSRHFDEQY
TRBV12-3/TRBV12-4	TRBJ1-2	ATRRSNYGYT
TRBV20-1	TRBJ2-3	SARPGLATDTQY
TRBV25-1	TRBJ2-3	ASSRQEDKLDTQY
TRBV20-1	TRBJ2-5	SASNSEQETQY
TRBV7-6	TRBJ2-2	ASSLLADLQGELF
TRBV6-1	TRBJ2-1	ASTTRGLAGANEQF
TRBV12-3/TRBV12-4	TRBJ1-4	ASSFSGQPNEKLF
TRBV20-1	TRBJ1-1	SASQGNTEAF
TRBV3-1	TRBJ1-2	ASSSGTSYGYT
TRBV12-3/TRBV12-4	TRBJ2-1	VSIAARGSYNEQF
TRBV6-2/TRBV6-3	TRBJ1-5	ASSRAGGNQPQH
TRBV5-1	TRBJ1-2	ASSLKGTDRNYGYT
TRBV7-8	TRBJ2-7	ASSSDRTSYEQY
TRBV25-1	TRBJ2-1	ASSDPSGSPYNEQF
TRBV7-2	TRBJ2-3	ASSLVGGDDTQY
TRBV5-1	TRBJ2-3	ASSEVSNPSDTQY
TRBV9	TRBJ2-1	ASSRRVGVNEQF
TRBV6-1	TRBJ1-2	ASSVRPGQSNHGYT
TRBV7-6	TRBJ2-5	ASSLELASGLGGETQY
TRBV4-3	TRBJ2-5	ASSRFQGRGETQY
TRBV5-1	TRBJ2-3	ASFTGDGDTQY